This T cell receptor beta chain was recovered during a study of blood T cell repertoires in COVID-19. Method: immunoSEQ multiplex PCR; TCRdb's copy keeps in-frame clones and lacks some. Of under 500,000 clones in the sample, around 89% were seen once. V gave up 0 bases and J gave up 3 bases, with 11 bases separating them. CDR1 and CDR2 (germline): SQVTM, ANQGSEA. There are 14 residues in the CDR3. The sample was peripheral blood. This chain uses TRBV29-1 with TRBJ2-5, with a weak D call TRBD2 (5 bases). This TCR derives from a woman in her twenties or thirties with acute or convalescent COVID-19. CDR3 amino acids: CSVEERRFKETQYF. The DNA of the CDR3 is TGCAGCGTTGAAGAACGGAGGTTCAAAGAGACCCAGTACTTC.